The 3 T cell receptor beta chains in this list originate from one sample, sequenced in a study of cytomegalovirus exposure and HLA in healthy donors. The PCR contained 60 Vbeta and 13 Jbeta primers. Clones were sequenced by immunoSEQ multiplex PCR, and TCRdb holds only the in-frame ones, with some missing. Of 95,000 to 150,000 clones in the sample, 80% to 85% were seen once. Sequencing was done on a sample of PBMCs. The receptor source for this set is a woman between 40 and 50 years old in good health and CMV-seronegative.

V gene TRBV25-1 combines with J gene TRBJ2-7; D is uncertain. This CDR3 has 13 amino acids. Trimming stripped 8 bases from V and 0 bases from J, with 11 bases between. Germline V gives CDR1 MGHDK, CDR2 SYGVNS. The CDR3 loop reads CASQALISYEQYF. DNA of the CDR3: TGTGCCAGCCAGGCCCTCATCTCCTACGAGCAGTACTTC.

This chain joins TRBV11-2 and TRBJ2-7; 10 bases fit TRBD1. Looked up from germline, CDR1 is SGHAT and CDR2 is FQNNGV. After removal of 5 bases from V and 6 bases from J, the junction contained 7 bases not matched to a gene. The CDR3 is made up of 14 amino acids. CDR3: CASSRRGTGVEQYF. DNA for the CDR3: TGTGCCAGCAGCCGCCGAGGGACAGGGGTCGAGCAGTACTTC.

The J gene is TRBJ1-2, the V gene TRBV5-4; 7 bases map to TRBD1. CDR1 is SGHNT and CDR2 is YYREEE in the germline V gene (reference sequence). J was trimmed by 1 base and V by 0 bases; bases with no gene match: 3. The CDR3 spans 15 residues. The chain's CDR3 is CASSLGGTVNYGYTF. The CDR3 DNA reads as TGTGCCAGCAGCTTGGGTGGGACAGTTAACTATGGCTACACCTTC.